One sample yielded the 5 T cell receptor beta chains listed below, sequenced in a study of blood T cells in healthy people across ages. Through a sample-barcoded 5' primer and a J-beta primer mix, a second PCR was run for roughly 6 to 12 cycles. A single record per CDR3 protein comes from TCRdb applying MiXCR to the 5' RACE reads. The data contain roughly 860,000 distinct CDR3 sequences, approximately 67% of them singletons. The sequenced sample was blood. The source is a man between 25 and 39 years old in good health.

This clonotype appeared a few times. Here the CDR3 DNA reads TGTGCCAGCAGCCCGGGACTAGCGGACACAGATACGCAGTATTTT. As protein: CASSPGLADTDTQYF. The rearrangement links TRBV6-2 or TRBV6-3 to TRBJ2-3; 11 bases are shared with TRBD2. Trimming at V came to 6 bases and at J to 2 bases, leaving 4 bases not matched to a gene. CDR1 and CDR2 from the germline V gene are MNHEY and SVGEGT. The CDR3 consists of 15 residues.

This clonotype appeared a few times. The rearrangement joins TRBV28 to TRBJ2-7, with D possibly called TRBD1 or TRBD2 (5 bases each). CDR3 size: 15 residues. In germline, CDR1 is MDHEN, CDR2 SYDVKM. Trimming took off 5 bases at V and 0 bases at J, with 14 bases between the two ends. The CDR3 region is CASSPPGASSYEQYF. In nucleotides, the CDR3 is TGTGCCAGCAGTCCCCCCGGGGCTAGCTCCTACGAGCAGTACTTC.

Only a few counts were recorded for this clonotype. V usage is TRBV20-1 and J usage is TRBJ2-3, with TRBD2 matching 7 bases. CDR1 is DFQATT and CDR2 is SNEGSKA in the germline V gene (reference sequence). There are 15 residues in the CDR3. V dropped 5 bases and J dropped 2; count of bases not matched to a gene: 10. The CDR3 region has the DNA TGCAGTGCTCATCGACTAGCCATTACCACAGATACGCAGTATTTT. Encoded protein: CSAHRLAITTDTQYF.

The chain links TRBV7-2 to TRBJ1-1; 7 bases match TRBD1. Germline CDR1 is SGHTA and CDR2 is FQGNSA. After removal of 5 bases from V and 1 base from J, the junction contained 7 bases not matched to a gene. The CDR3 runs to 15 residues. CDR3 region: CASSMYRGRNTEAFF. CDR3 bases: TGTGCCAGCAGCATGTACAGGGGTAGGAACACTGAAGCTTTCTTT.

The sample holds one count of this clonotype. The chain joins TRBV27 to TRBJ1-4; D is unresolved. Trimming removed 4 bases from V and 1 base from J, with 10 bases in between. Looked up from germline, CDR1 is MNHEY and CDR2 is SMNVEV (reference sequence). The CDR3 extends over 15 amino acids. The CDR3 DNA reads TGTGCCAGCAGTTACCTTTTGGGAACTAATGAAAAACTGTTTTTT. It codes for CASSYLLGTNEKLFF.